The entry below describes one T cell receptor (beta chain). What it binds is not known. TCRalpha and TCRbeta cDNA was put through two nested PCRs of roughly 16 and 10 cycles. TCRdb derives one entry per CDR3 protein from the 5' RACE reads, leaving out DNA. The sample totals 190,000 or so distinct CDR3 sequences. Blood samples of 2 to 3 ml were drawn from every donor. The sample originates from a study of monozygotic twins with inflammatory bowel disease. Study-wide results and caveats: No discrimination was achieved between different T cell subtypes.

The CDR3 covers 15 residues. Germline CDR1 is DFQATT and CDR2 is SNEGSKA (reference sequence). Specimen: blood. The J gene is TRBJ2-1, the V gene TRBV20-1. The TCR sequence derives from a human donor with ulcerative colitis or Crohn's disease, or a healthy co-twin of an affected twin (not recorded which). CDR3 loop: CSARRVTGRTNEQFF.